Each of the 24 T cell receptor beta chains below was sequenced from the same sample in a study of shared clonotypes between healthy human individuals. Sequencing was performed with immunoSEQ multiplex PCR; in TCRdb, only in-frame clones are kept and a portion is missing. The sample lists over 2 million clones, about 95% seen once, with 0.85% to 1.2% in the top ten. Positively selected for CCR7, the CD45RO-negative cells used as naive CD8 cells excluded terminally differentiated effector memory CD45RA+ cells. Sequencing was performed on naive CD8+ T cells sorted from blood. The receptors were sampled from a man aged 18-30 years in good health.

This chain links TRBV27 with TRBJ1-3; the match to TRBD1 covers 7 bases. This CDR3 is 16 amino acids long. Germline V gene data show CDR1 as MNHEY and CDR2 as SMNVEV (reference sequence). V gave up 5 bases and J gave up 4 bases; unmatched junction bases: 11. The DNA for the CDR3 is TGTGCCAGCAGTCCCGGGGTAGGGGGCTCCGGAAACACCATATATTTT. Translation: CASSPGVGGSGNTIYF.

The chain uses TRBV5-4 and TRBJ2-7, with TRBD2 identical over 12 bases. Germline loops: CDR1 SGHNT, CDR2 YYREEE (reference sequence). The length of the CDR3 is 13 residues. V lost 9 bases to trimming and J lost 5 bases; unmatched junction nucleotides: 6. CDR3 coding DNA: TGTGCCAAGAGCGGACTAGCGGGAAACGAGCAGTACTTC. Encoded protein: CAKSGLAGNEQYF. The entire variable domain, with the rest obtained from reference TRBV5-4 and TRBJ2-7, is as follows: ETGVTQSPTHLIKTRGQQVTLRCSSQSGHNTVSWYQQALGQGPQFIFQYYREEENGRGNFPPRFSGLQFPNYSSELNVNALELDDSALYLCAKSGLAGNEQYFGPGTRLTVT.

The V and J genes are TRBV19 and TRBJ2-2, with 8 positions matching TRBD1. Germline CDR1 is LNHDA and CDR2 is SQIVND (reference sequence). The CDR3 covers 15 residues. V shed 9 bases and J 0 bases; nucleotides not matched to a gene: 6. The CDR3 protein is CARPAGGTNTGELFF. The CDR3 region has the DNA TGTGCCAGACCCGCAGGGGGCACGAACACCGGGGAGCTGTTTTTT.

This rearrangement joins TRBV7-8 to TRBJ2-7; 9 positions match TRBD1. Germline-derived CDR1 and CDR2 are SGHVS and FQNEAQ. CDR3 length: 14 amino acids. V lost 4 bases and J lost 5; bases outside the gene matches: 6. CDR3 in amino acids: CASSSGQGSDEQYF. In nucleotides, the CDR3 is TGTGCCAGCAGCTCCGGACAGGGGTCCGACGAGCAGTACTTC.

The V and J genes are TRBV7-9 and TRBJ2-5; 10 bases are shared with TRBD2. The CDR3 has 16 residues. With 5 bases clipped from V and 5 bases from J, the junction kept 11 bases outside the gene matches. CDR1 SEHNR and CDR2 FQNEAQ come from the germline V gene (reference sequence). CDR3 in amino acids: CASSVASGGTGETQYF. In DNA, the CDR3 is TGTGCCAGCAGCGTCGCTAGCGGGGGCACTGGGGAGACCCAGTACTTC.

V usage is TRBV6-5 and J usage is TRBJ2-1; 10 nucleotides align to TRBD2. Germline V gene data show CDR1 as MNHEY and CDR2 as SVGAGI. This CDR3 contains 15 residues. V shed 0 bases, J shed 8 bases, and the junction held 4 bases outside the gene matches. CDR3 sequence reads: CASSYSLAGVDEQFF. The CDR3 DNA reads as TGTGCCAGCAGTTACTCGCTAGCGGGAGTCGATGAGCAGTTCTTC.

This clone has just one count. The CDR3 region has the DNA TGCGCCAGCAGCCAAGATGGGTGGACAGGGGAGGCGGGGGAGCAGTACTTC. Residues: CASSQDGWTGEAGEQYF. The chain is built from TRBV4-3 and TRBJ2-7; 9 positions agree with TRBD1. Germline V gene lookup returns CDR1 LGHNA and CDR2 YSLEER. The J segment lost 7 bases and the V segment lost 0 bases, leaving 13 bases of the junction unmatched. The CDR3 runs 17 residues.

This chain links TRBV4-1 with TRBJ2-2, with 10 bases identical to TRBD1. CDR3 length: 17 residues. In germline, CDR1 is MGHRA, CDR2 YSYEKL. V dropped 2 bases and J dropped 6; count of bases not matched to a gene: 9. This chain's CDR3 is CASSQLPGQGNAGELFF. The DNA of the CDR3 is TGCGCCAGCAGCCAACTCCCGGGACAGGGGAATGCCGGGGAGCTGTTTTTT.

The V and J genes are TRBV6-5 and TRBJ2-7; 9 bases map to TRBD2. The CDR3 has 13 amino acids. The germline V gene has CDR1 MNHEY and CDR2 SVGAGI. V lost 10 bases, J lost 4 bases, and 8 bases stayed unmatched. The chain's CDR3 is CATAGGPRYEQYF. CDR3 in DNA: TGTGCCACCGCGGGGGGGCCGAGATACGAGCAGTACTTC.

V usage is TRBV27 and J usage is TRBJ2-2; 12 nucleotides match TRBD2. Per the germline V gene, CDR1 is MNHEY and CDR2 is SMNVEV (reference sequence). V gave up 4 bases and J gave up 7 bases; unmatched junction bases: 7. The CDR3 loop spans 16 amino acids. CDR3 nucleotides: TGTGCCAGCAGTTATACTAGCGGGGGGTTTAGCGGGGAGCTGTTTTTT. This encodes CASSYTSGGFSGELFF.

The chain carries TRBV27 and TRBJ1-1, with 7 bases identical to TRBD1. Trimming cost V 10 bases and J 11 bases; bases outside gene matches: 10. CDR1 and CDR2 (germline): MNHEY, SMNVEV (reference sequence). This CDR3 is 11 amino acids long. Here the CDR3 DNA reads TGTGCCACCAGGACAGGCCTTGAGGCTTTCTTT. Its protein product is CATRTGLEAFF.

The J gene is TRBJ1-1, the V gene TRBV5-1, with D possibly TRBD1 on 5 matching bases. Germline CDR1 is SGHRS and CDR2 is YFSETQ. This CDR3 is 15 amino acids long. Trimming removed 0 bases from V and 3 bases from J, with 12 bases in between. The CDR3 loop reads CASSLVPEGDTEAFF. Here the CDR3 DNA reads TGCGCCAGCAGCTTGGTTCCCGAAGGGGACACTGAAGCTTTCTTT.

Remarks on this clone: The sample has other DNA sequences that encode this CDR3 too. The J gene is TRBJ2-7, the V gene TRBV29-1; 10 bases map to TRBD1. Losses at the gene ends were 5 bases for V and 4 bases for J; bases not matched to a gene: 5. This CDR3 has 13 amino acids. The germline V gene has CDR1 SQVTM and CDR2 ANQGSEA. The chain's CDR3 is CSVRDRGSYEQYF. As DNA, the CDR3 is TGCAGCGTTCGGGACAGGGGTAGTTACGAGCAGTACTTC.

This chain connects TRBV7-8 to TRBJ2-7; D might be TRBD2 (6 bases). This CDR3 is 15 amino acids long. Trimming stripped 1 base from V and 0 bases from J, with 10 bases between. Germline values: CDR1 SGHVS, CDR2 FQNEAQ. The CDR3 DNA is TGTGCCAGCAGCTTAGAGGAGGGGAGCTCCTACGAGCAGTACTTC. It encodes CASSLEEGSSYEQYF.

The rearrangement links TRBV13 to TRBJ1-2; TRBD1 matches 8 bases. Germline CDR1 is PRHDT and CDR2 is FYEKMQ (reference sequence). The J segment lost 4 bases and the V segment lost 5 bases, leaving 9 bases of the junction unmatched. CDR3 length: 15 residues. The CDR3 sequence: CASSPSRGLIYGYTF. DNA for the CDR3: TGTGCCAGCAGCCCTAGCAGGGGGCTGATCTATGGCTACACCTTC.

This sequence joins TRBV11-3 and TRBJ2-7; 12 nucleotides match TRBD2. The CDR3 runs 15 residues. J gave up 5 bases and V 4 bases, and 6 bases lay outside the gene matches. CDR1 and CDR2 from the germline V gene are SGHNT and YENEEA. CDR3 coding DNA: TGTGCCAGCAGCTGGACGACTAGCGGGAGCCACGAGCAGTACTTC. Its protein product is CASSWTTSGSHEQYF.

The chain has TRBV19 and TRBJ2-3, with 8 bases matching TRBD2. With 0 bases clipped from V and 0 bases from J, the junction kept 8 bases outside the gene matches. CDR1 and CDR2 (germline): LNHDA, SQIVND (reference sequence). The CDR3 runs 18 residues. The chain's CDR3 is CASSIDPGLAPSTDTQYF. The CDR3 DNA sequence: TGTGCCAGTAGTATAGATCCCGGACTAGCTCCAAGCACAGATACGCAGTATTTT.

Only one count was recorded for this clone. V and J are TRBV19 and TRBJ2-4; D may be TRBD2 (6 bases). The length of the CDR3 is 15 residues. The V end was cut by 3 bases, the J end by 8 bases, with 17 bases between. Germline values: CDR1 LNHDA, CDR2 SQIVND (reference sequence). The CDR3: CASSMGLRGGDIQYF. As DNA, the CDR3 is TGTGCCAGTAGTATGGGACTGCGCGGAGGGGACATTCAGTACTTC.

The rearrangement links TRBV7-8 to TRBJ2-7; 14 positions match TRBD2. After removal of 4 bases from V and 5 bases from J, the junction contained 7 bases not matched to a gene. CDR1 and CDR2 from the germline V gene are SGHVS and FQNEAQ. The CDR3 is 16 residues long. CDR3 coding DNA: TGTGCCAGCAGCTCCCCCGGGACTAGCGGGAGTGACGAGCAGTACTTC. It codes for CASSSPGTSGSDEQYF.

Written as DNA, the CDR3 is TGCGCCAGCAGCCACGAGTTACAGGCCCATTCACCCCTCCACTTT. Translated: CASSHELQAHSPLHF. The chain uses TRBV4-3 and TRBJ1-6; tentative D call: TRBD1 (5 bases). V lost 3 bases and J 8 bases, leaving 14 bases between the germline ends. The CDR3 has 15 amino acids. CDR1 and CDR2 (germline): LGHNA, YSLEER.

This chain joins TRBV29-1 and TRBJ2-1; no clear D gene. Germline V gene sequence: CDR1 SQVTM, CDR2 ANQGSEA. The CDR3 has 12 residues. Trimming took off 3 bases at V and 3 bases at J, with 6 bases between the two ends. The CDR3 region is CSVDASYNEQFF. The CDR3 DNA sequence: TGCAGCGTTGATGCCAGCTACAATGAGCAGTTCTTC.

The V and J genes are TRBV2 and TRBJ1-5; 8 bases are a match to TRBD1. The CDR3 runs to 18 residues. V lost 3 bases and J lost 4; bases outside the gene matches: 14. CDR1 is SNHLY, CDR2 FYNNEI, per germline. The CDR3 coding sequence is TGTGCCAGCAGTGACGAGGCAGGGGGCGCCGTTCGGAATCAGCCCCAGCATTTT. It yields the protein CASSDEAGGAVRNQPQHF. The full variable domain, in which reference TRBV2 and TRBJ1-5 provide the parts outside the CDR3, is EPEVTQTPSHQVTQMGQEVILRCVPISNHLYFYWYRQILGQKVEFLVSFYNNEISEKSEIFDDQFSVERPDGSNFTLKIRSTKLEDSAMYFCASSDEAGGAVRNQPQHFGDGTRLSIL.

The chain has TRBV6-5 and TRBJ2-1; no firm D call. The germline V gene has CDR1 MNHEY and CDR2 SVGAGI. The V end was cut by 4 bases, the J end by 7 bases, with 8 bases between. The CDR3 runs 12 residues. In DNA, the CDR3 is TGTGCCAGCAGTTTGGGTGCAAATGAGCAGTTCTTC. Its translation: CASSLGANEQFF.

This clone was observed once. The V and J genes are TRBV6-1 and TRBJ1-2; 9 bases are a match to TRBD1. The germline V gene has CDR1 MNHNS and CDR2 SASEGT. V shed 6 bases, J shed 5 bases, and the junction held 4 bases outside the gene matches. The length of the CDR3 is 13 residues. The CDR3 nucleotides read TGTGCCAGCAGCCCCGGGACAGGGTATGGCTACACCTTC. It specifies CASSPGTGYGYTF.